This TCR beta chain comes out of a study of shared clonotypes between healthy human individuals. Study-wide points: Memory subsets generally showed smaller estimated richness than naive subsets did. Deeper or shallower sequencing was expected to change how clonotypes are shared among donors.

This clone has a single count. The antigen remains undetermined. Sequencing used immunoSEQ multiplex PCR; TCRdb keeps in-frame clones, though not all of them. Of fewer than 2.5 million clones detected, over 85% appear once; the ten largest clones hold approximately 0.36%. CDR3 size: 14 residues. Looked up from germline, CDR1 is SGHVS and CDR2 is FQNEAQ. J was trimmed by 14 bases and V by 5 bases; bases with no gene match: 17. Negatively enriched CD4+ T cells were divided by CD45RA into naive and memory. The sequenced sample consisted of naive CD4+ T cells from PBMCs. Subset meaning: CD45RA+ positively selected. The TCR comes from a man younger than 35 in good health. Some clones in this sample may be carry-over from other donors' samples. V usage is TRBV7-8 and J usage is TRBJ1-2, with 7 bases aligning to TRBD1. DNA for the CDR3: TGTGCCAGCAGCAGCCCCCGTGCTTGGGACAGTTGGACCTTC. Amino acid sequence: CASSSPRAWDSWTF.